These 30 T cell receptor beta chains were sequenced from one sample in a study of beta chain features in type 1 diabetes (dated by TCRdb to the late 2010s). For these TCRs, the target antigens are not known. The library was generated by the immunoSEQ multiplex PCR assay. All of the isolated RNA was reverse transcribed with the High Capacity cDNA Reverse Transcription Kit, so expressed TCRB transcripts were sequenced. Drawn from immuneACCESS, this table holds only the in-frame rearrangements with V and J called that TCRdb kept. Clones are partly lost; checked studies trace under half to an unresolved V gene and leave the rest unexplained. For this sample there are roughly 250,000 clones; roughly 22% appear just once. The ten largest account for more than 0.025% of the sample. General study outcomes and caveats: In all four CD4+ subsets, TCRB CDR3 length was moderately but significantly shorter in type 1 diabetes patients.

The sample was naive CD4+ T cells from blood. The sample's cell subset or site label, in plain terms: true naive CD4+ T cells. The receptors here all came from a woman aged 40 to 49 with type 1 diabetes.

The chain recombines TRBV30 with TRBJ1-5; D perhaps matches TRBD1 (5 bases). V was pared by 3 bases and J by 6 bases, with 18 bases between. Per germline, CDR1 GTSNPN and CDR2 SVGIG (reference sequence). The CDR3 consists of 15 residues. The DNA of the CDR3 is TGTGCCTGGAGCTCTACGGGGGGTTTAGGTCAGCCCCAGCATTTT. It encodes CAWSSTGGLGQPQHF.

The genes are TRBV5-1 and TRBJ2-1, with D tentatively TRBD2 (6 bases). Germline CDR1 reads SGHRS; CDR2 reads YFSETQ. Deletions cut 2 bases from V and 9 bases from J, with 18 bases between. The CDR3 contains 15 residues. This CDR3 is CASSFSLDGGGEQFF. The CDR3 DNA is TGCGCCAGCAGCTTTTCTCTGGACGGGGGTGGTGAGCAGTTCTTC.

Only a few counts were recorded for this clone. CDR3 residues: CASSSWGENIQYF. In nucleotides, the CDR3 is TGTGCCAGCAGCTCTTGGGGGGAAAACATTCAGTACTTC. The chain uses TRBV7-9 and TRBJ2-4; tentatively, D is TRBD2 (6 bases). This CDR3 region has 13 residues. V was shortened by 4 bases and J by 5 bases, with 9 bases between the two germline ends. Germline V gene sequence: CDR1 SEHNR, CDR2 FQNEAQ (reference sequence).

The gene calls are TRBV5-6 and TRBJ1-6; D is uncertain. CDR3 length equals 16 residues. From germline, CDR1 is SGHDT and CDR2 YYEEEE. V was trimmed by 1 base and J by 7 bases, leaving 15 bases between them. CDR3 in DNA: TGTGCCAGCAGCTTGCGAGACGGGTTAGGAAATTCACCCCTCCACTTT. Amino acids: CASSLRDGLGNSPLHF.

This clone was seen a handful of times. The chain joins TRBV12-5 to TRBJ2-5; 9 positions match TRBD1. The CDR3 sequence is 19 residues long. CDR1 LGHNT and CDR2 FRNRAP come from the germline V gene. Trimming took 4 bases from V and 4 from J; bases not matched to a gene: 19. The CDR3 DNA sequence: TGTGCTAGTGGTTCCCAGACGAAGCTCGGACAGGGGCGCTCAGAGACCCAGTACTTC. Amino acids: CASGSQTKLGQGRSETQYF.

The chain recombines TRBV7-8 with TRBJ1-2; TRBD1 aligns across 7 bases. Trimming at V came to 3 bases and at J to 4 bases, leaving 5 bases not matched to a gene. Germline loops: CDR1 SGHVS, CDR2 FQNEAQ. The CDR3 has 14 amino acids. The CDR3 DNA is TGTGCCAGCAGCTTTCCCGGGACAGCCTATGGCTACACCTTC. This encodes CASSFPGTAYGYTF.

The chain is built from TRBV10-3 and TRBJ2-2; TRBD1 agrees at 8 bases. From germline, CDR1 is ENHRY and CDR2 SYGVKD. Germline trimming cut 6 bases from V and 1 base from J; bases unmatched to any gene: 1. CDR3 length equals 14 residues. The CDR3 loop reads CAIRDRENTGELFF. The CDR3 nucleotides read TGTGCCATCAGGGACAGGGAGAACACCGGGGAGCTGTTTTTT.

This clone has more than one count but fewer than ten. The V gene is TRBV7-3, the J gene TRBJ2-3; D may be TRBD2 (5 bases). V was clipped by 2 bases and J by 6 bases, with 9 bases between them. The CDR3 covers 13 residues. Germline lookup yields CDR1 SGHTA and CDR2 FQGTGA. The CDR3 is CASSLGAVDTQYF. CDR3 coding DNA: TGTGCCAGCAGCTTAGGAGCGGTTGATACGCAGTATTTT.

The V and J genes are TRBV29-1 and TRBJ1-1, with TRBD1 matching 8 bases. Germline CDR1 reads SQVTM; CDR2 reads ANQGSEA. The CDR3 totals 11 residues. V trimming: 7 bases; J trimming: 5 bases; junction bases outside the gene matches: 3. This CDR3 reads CSGDRQTEAFF. For the CDR3, the DNA is TGCAGCGGGGACAGGCAGACTGAAGCTTTCTTT.

This clone appeared a few times. This chain connects TRBV9 to TRBJ2-3; D gene unclear. The V and J ends lost 4 bases and 8 bases respectively, with 8 bases between them. The length of the CDR3 is 11 residues. CDR1 and CDR2 from the germline V gene are SGDLS and YYNGEE. This chain's CDR3 is CASSSPSTQYF. Written as DNA, the CDR3 is TGTGCCAGCAGCTCCCCCAGTACGCAGTATTTT.

This clone was detected a few times. The rearrangement joins TRBV2 to TRBJ1-5; D not resolved. This CDR3 is 14 amino acids long. Germline V gene data show CDR1 as SNHLY and CDR2 as FYNNEI. The ends were cut back, 4 bases at V and 6 bases at J, with 13 bases in the middle. The CDR3 protein is CASSAISGSQPQHF. The CDR3 DNA is TGTGCCAGCAGTGCGATCAGCGGGTCTCAGCCCCAGCATTTT.

This clone turned up a few times. The CDR3 region is CASSVRSGAGANVLTF. DNA for the CDR3: TGTGCCAGCAGCGTACGTAGCGGGGCTGGGGCCAACGTCCTGACTTTC. J is TRBJ2-6 and V is TRBV9; 8 bases line up with TRBD2. V lost 1 base and J lost 2; bases outside the gene matches: 2. The CDR3 consists of 16 residues. In germline, CDR1 is SGDLS, CDR2 YYNGEE.

This clone came up a few times. This chain connects TRBV19 to TRBJ2-7; tentatively, D is TRBD1 (7 bases). V was clipped by 11 bases and J by 3 bases, with 11 bases between them. CDR3 size: 11 residues. Germline lookup yields CDR1 LNHDA and CDR2 SQIVND (reference sequence). The CDR3 nucleotides read TGTGCCTCAGGGGGGATCTACGAGCAGTACTTC. This codes for CASGGIYEQYF.

This clone was seen more than once but under ten times. The chain carries TRBV18 and TRBJ2-5, with D hard to call. V was pared by 6 bases and J by 0 bases, with 2 bases between. Looked up from germline, CDR1 is KGHSH and CDR2 is LQKENI. CDR3 length: 11 residues. The CDR3: CASSNQETQYF. As DNA, the CDR3 is TGTGCCAGCTCTAACCAAGAGACCCAGTACTTC.

This clone was picked up a small number of times. CDR3 sequence: CSDGRVVDTEAFF. The DNA for the CDR3 is TGCAGCGACGGGCGGGTTGTGGACACTGAAGCTTTCTTT. The V and J genes are TRBV29-1 and TRBJ1-1; D is uncertain. This CDR3 is built from 13 residues. Germline values: CDR1 SQVTM, CDR2 ANQGSEA. V gave up 7 bases and J gave up 3 bases, with 15 bases separating them.

The chain joins TRBV2 to TRBJ2-1; TRBD2 matches 10 bases. V was clipped by 5 bases and J by 4 bases; unmatched bases: 5. Germline V gene lookup returns CDR1 SNHLY and CDR2 FYNNEI. The CDR3 is 15 amino acids. CDR3 sequence reads: CASSPLAGAYNEQFF. CDR3 DNA: TGTGCCAGCAGTCCTCTAGCGGGGGCGTACAATGAGCAGTTCTTC.

The chain couples TRBV5-1 to TRBJ2-3, with D possibly TRBD1 on 5 matching bases. Germline V lookup: CDR1 SGHRS, CDR2 YFSETQ. This CDR3 contains 13 residues. V shed 5 bases and J shed 0 bases, with 7 bases lying between them. CDR3 amino acids: CASRDISTDTQYF. As DNA, the CDR3 is TGCGCCAGCAGGGACATAAGCACAGATACGCAGTATTTT.

The chain recombines TRBV30 with TRBJ2-3, with 9 nucleotides matching TRBD2. Trimming at V came to 7 bases and at J to 2 bases, leaving 4 bases not matched to a gene. The germline CDR1 and CDR2 sequences are GTSNPN and SVGIG (reference sequence). The CDR3 is made up of 13 amino acids. CDR3 in DNA: TGTGCCTCGACTAGCGGCCTCACAGATACGCAGTATTTT. Encoded protein: CASTSGLTDTQYF.

The gene calls are TRBV25-1 and TRBJ2-4, with D possibly TRBD2 on 6 matching bases. Germline assignment: CDR1 MGHDK and CDR2 SYGVNS. This CDR3 region has 16 residues. Between the trimmed V and J ends, which lost 5 bases and 5 bases, there was a span of 19 bases. The DNA of the CDR3 is TGTGCCAGCAGTTTCATAGCGGTGGGCCCGGAAAACATTCAGTACTTC. Translating gives CASSFIAVGPENIQYF.

The chain has TRBV9 and TRBJ2-7; D is possibly TRBD2 (6 bases). V was shortened by 4 bases and J by 6 bases, with 23 bases between the two germline ends. Germline V gene sequence: CDR1 SGDLS, CDR2 YYNGEE. The CDR3 consists of 16 residues. The CDR3 DNA reads as TGTGCCAGCAGCTCTCTCCACGGGTCGTTGGGGGGCGAGCAGTACTTC. This gives the protein CASSSLHGSLGGEQYF.

In this sample, this clone turned up a few times. The chain uses TRBV15 and TRBJ1-3, with D perhaps matching TRBD1 (6 bases). The V gene lost 0 bases and the J gene lost 4 bases, with 7 bases spanning the gap. Germline CDR1 LNHNV, CDR2 YYDKDF (reference sequence). CDR3 size: 14 residues. For the CDR3, the DNA is TGTGCCACCAGCAGAGACAGGGGCGGAAACACCATATATTTT. It yields the protein CATSRDRGGNTIYF.

The CDR3 region has the DNA TGTGCCAGCAGCCAAGGAAGACTTCAGCCCCAGCATTTT. It encodes CASSQGRLQPQHF. The chain combines TRBV4-2 with TRBJ1-5; no definite D call. The CDR3 totals 13 residues. V was pared by 1 base and J by 6 bases, with 7 bases between. CDR1 and CDR2 (germline): LGHNA, YNFKEQ.

The sample holds a few counts of this clone. The rearrangement joins TRBV28 to TRBJ2-5; 7 bases align to TRBD2. Trimming at V came to 3 bases and at J to 1 base, leaving 2 bases not matched to a gene. In germline, CDR1 is MDHEN, CDR2 SYDVKM. The length of the CDR3 is 14 residues. The CDR3 DNA reads TGTGCCAGCAGTTTTGGGGGGGTCCAAGAGACCCAGTACTTC. This translates into CASSFGGVQETQYF.

This clone appeared a few times. This chain uses TRBV10-3 with TRBJ2-1; the D gene is possibly TRBD1 (6 bases). This CDR3 is 13 amino acids long. Between the trimmed V and J ends, which lost 2 bases and 6 bases, there was a span of 8 bases. Germline CDR1 and CDR2: ENHRY and SYGVKD. As DNA, the CDR3 is TGTGCCATCAGTGAGCGAGGGGGCAATGAGCAGTTCTTC. Translating gives CAISERGGNEQFF.

A few counts support this clone. V usage is TRBV14 and J usage is TRBJ2-7; D unclear. Trimming cost V 2 bases and J 3 bases, with 11 bases left between them. Germline V gives CDR1 SGHDN, CDR2 FVKESK. The CDR3 runs 14 residues. The chain's CDR3 is CASSQSNPGYEQYF. The CDR3 region has the DNA TGTGCCAGCAGCCAAAGCAACCCCGGCTACGAGCAGTACTTC.

There are a few counts of this clone. This chain joins TRBV23-1 and TRBJ2-1, with 7 positions matching TRBD1. TRBV23-1 is recorded as an ORF, its role being uncertain. Trimming took 8 bases from V and 8 from J; bases not matched to a gene: 15. The CDR3 runs to 15 residues. The CDR3 spells CASSAEEDRSDEQFF. CDR3 in DNA: TGCGCCAGCTCGGCGGAGGAGGACAGGTCAGATGAGCAGTTCTTC.

This chain joins TRBV5-6 and TRBJ1-2, with 7 nucleotides matching TRBD1. The CDR3 runs 14 residues. Germline assignment: CDR1 SGHDT and CDR2 YYEEEE. V shed 0 bases and J 4 bases; nucleotides not matched to a gene: 3. The CDR3 DNA reads as TGTGCCAGCAGCTTGGCCGACAGGGCCTATGGCTACACCTTC. This gives the protein CASSLADRAYGYTF.

This chain connects TRBV11-2 to TRBJ2-7; TRBD1 aligns across 7 bases. V gave up 2 bases and J gave up 0 bases; unmatched junction bases: 7. The V gene's germline CDR1 is SGHAT and CDR2 FQNNGV. The length of the CDR3 is 16 residues. The CDR3: CASSLRGLAYSYEQYF. The CDR3 DNA sequence: TGTGCCAGCAGCTTAAGGGGGCTCGCGTACTCCTACGAGCAGTACTTC.

The chain employs TRBV9 and TRBJ2-1; 8 bases agree with TRBD2. The junction had 8 bases not matched to a gene; V was cut back by 0 bases and J by 9 bases. CDR3 size: 15 residues. Germline V gene sequence: CDR1 SGDLS, CDR2 YYNGEE. The CDR3: CASSVGELAGPEQFF. CDR3 sequence (DNA): TGTGCCAGCAGCGTAGGGGAATTAGCGGGGCCTGAGCAGTTCTTC.

This chain connects TRBV7-6 to TRBJ2-3, with 7 bases fitting TRBD2. The germline gives CDR1 SGHVS, CDR2 FNYEAQ. V shed 3 bases and J 2 bases; nucleotides not matched to a gene: 8. The CDR3 runs 16 residues. The CDR3: CASSLGRGKTTDTQYF. DNA of the CDR3: TGTGCCAGCAGCTTGGGGAGGGGTAAAACCACAGATACGCAGTATTTT.